A selection of T cell receptor beta chains follows, all from one sample in a study of T cell changes during pregnancy in multiple sclerosis. The data were produced by immunoSEQ multiplex PCR, yet TCRdb's version contains in-frame clones alone and is incomplete. The sample consists of tens of thousands of clones, 88% of them appearing once. The material was CD8+ T cells from peripheral blood mononuclear cells, obtained in the third trimester of pregnancy. Receptors originate from a female donor with multiple sclerosis, enrolled in a pregnancy study. Each CDR3 is given with its conserved first and last residue. D genes are given only for firm matches. The listing skips clone size in some rows; elsewhere it reads once, few, many or a size class.

abundance: -
d_gene: -
v_gene: TRBV5-8
j_gene: TRBJ1-2
CDR3aa: CASSPTGRKGYGYTF
CDR3nt: TGTGCCAGCAGCCCGACCGGGAGAAAGGGCTATGGCTACACCTTC

abundance: -
d_gene: TRBD1
v_gene: TRBV10-2
j_gene: TRBJ1-1
CDR3aa: CASSEIKGQGPYTEAFF
CDR3nt: TGCGCCAGCAGTGAGATAAAGGGACAGGGCCCGTACACTGAAGCTTTCTTT

abundance: -
d_gene: TRBD1
v_gene: TRBV6-1
j_gene: TRBJ1-5
CDR3aa: CASSRETGGMEPQHF
CDR3nt: TGTGCCAGCAGCCGTGAAACAGGGGGGATGGAGCCCCAGCATTTT

abundance: -
d_gene: TRBD2
v_gene: TRBV5-1
j_gene: TRBJ2-7
CDR3aa: CASSLASGGTLLEQYF
CDR3nt: TGCGCCAGCAGCTTGGCTAGCGGGGGGACCTTATTAGAGCAGTACTTC

abundance: -
d_gene: -
v_gene: TRBV5-1
j_gene: TRBJ2-2
CDR3aa: CASSWQGGTGELFF
CDR3nt: TGCGCCAGCAGCTGGCAGGGCGGCACCGGGGAGCTGTTTTTT

abundance: -
d_gene: -
v_gene: TRBV6-5
j_gene: TRBJ1-2
CDR3aa: CASSYRGSPIYGYTF
CDR3nt: TGTGCCAGCAGTTATCGGGGTTCTCCCATCTATGGCTACACCTTC

abundance: -
d_gene: TRBD1
v_gene: TRBV6-1
j_gene: TRBJ2-1
CDR3aa: CASSEAPPGTANEQFF
CDR3nt: TGTGCCAGCAGTGAAGCGCCTCCCGGGACAGCAAATGAGCAGTTCTTC

abundance: -
d_gene: -
v_gene: TRBV4-2
j_gene: TRBJ2-2
CDR3aa: CASSQEGLHTGELFF
CDR3nt: TGTGCCAGCAGCCAAGAAGGACTTCACACCGGGGAGCTGTTTTTT

abundance: -
d_gene: TRBD1
v_gene: TRBV7-2
j_gene: TRBJ1-1
CDR3aa: CASSLEGAGGAFF
CDR3nt: TGTGCCAGCAGCTTAGAGGGGGCAGGAGGAGCTTTCTTT

abundance: -
d_gene: TRBD1
v_gene: TRBV5-6
j_gene: TRBJ1-2
CDR3aa: CASSDGTGALLYGYTF
CDR3nt: TGTGCCAGCAGCGACGGGACAGGGGCCTTACTCTATGGCTACACCTTC

abundance: -
d_gene: -
v_gene: TRBV4-3
j_gene: TRBJ1-2
CDR3aa: CASSQEIAASYGYTF
CDR3nt: TGCGCCAGCAGCCAAGAGATTGCAGCGAGCTATGGCTACACCTTC

abundance: -
d_gene: TRBD1
v_gene: TRBV7-9
j_gene: TRBJ1-1
CDR3aa: CASSLTGDFEAFF
CDR3nt: TGTGCCAGCAGCTTGACAGGGGATTTTGAAGCTTTCTTT

abundance: -
d_gene: -
v_gene: TRBV27
j_gene: TRBJ1-1
CDR3aa: CASSLLGRGNTEAFF
CDR3nt: TGTGCCAGCAGTTTATTGGGGCGGGGGAACACTGAAGCTTTCTTT

abundance: -
d_gene: TRBD2
v_gene: TRBV10-1
j_gene: TRBJ2-3
CDR3aa: CARAQGKLAGGWTDTQYF
CDR3nt: TGCGCCAGAGCCCAAGGGAAACTAGCGGGGGGTTGGACAGATACGCAGTATTTT

abundance: -
d_gene: TRBD1
v_gene: TRBV9
j_gene: TRBJ2-5
CDR3aa: CASSVGTGSPGRETQYF
CDR3nt: TGTGCCAGCAGCGTGGGGACAGGGTCTCCAGGGCGAGAGACCCAGTACTTC

abundance: once
d_gene: -
v_gene: TRBV28
j_gene: TRBJ2-7
CDR3aa: CASSLPQGGTPYEQYF
CDR3nt: TGTGCCAGCAGTTTACCTCAAGGAGGGACCCCCTACGAGCAGTACTTC

abundance: -
d_gene: TRBD1
v_gene: TRBV19
j_gene: TRBJ1-1
CDR3aa: CASSVQGAGPEAFF
CDR3nt: TGTGCCAGTAGTGTACAGGGGGCAGGACCTGAAGCTTTCTTT

abundance: -
d_gene: TRBD1
v_gene: TRBV30
j_gene: TRBJ1-1
CDR3aa: CACGTGATEAFF
CDR3nt: TGTGCCTGCGGGACAGGGGCCACTGAAGCTTTCTTT

abundance: -
d_gene: -
v_gene: TRBV30
j_gene: TRBJ1-4
CDR3aa: CAWTWTRGKLFF
CDR3nt: TGTGCCTGGACTTGGACTCGGGGAAAACTGTTTTTT

abundance: many
d_gene: TRBD1
v_gene: TRBV4-1
j_gene: TRBJ1-2
CDR3aa: CASSQDPTGDYGYTF
CDR3nt: TGCGCCAGCAGCCAAGACCCGACAGGGGACTATGGCTACACCTTC

abundance: -
d_gene: -
v_gene: TRBV5-5
j_gene: TRBJ1-2
CDR3aa: CASSLYRDTGYTF
CDR3nt: TGTGCCAGCAGCCTGTACCGGGACACTGGCTACACCTTC

abundance: -
d_gene: -
v_gene: TRBV5-8
j_gene: TRBJ2-1
CDR3aa: CASSLGSQDLDEQFF
CDR3nt: TGTGCCAGCAGCTTGGGCTCACAGGACCTGGATGAGCAGTTCTTC

abundance: -
d_gene: -
v_gene: TRBV4-3
j_gene: TRBJ1-4
CDR3aa: CASSQDPGLNEKLFF
CDR3nt: TGCGCCAGCAGCCAAGATCCAGGGCTCAATGAAAAACTGTTTTTT

abundance: -
d_gene: -
v_gene: TRBV7-8
j_gene: TRBJ1-2
CDR3aa: CASSLGWGPDYGYTF
CDR3nt: TGTGCCAGCAGCTTAGGCTGGGGGCCGGACTATGGCTACACCTTC

abundance: -
d_gene: TRBD2
v_gene: TRBV6-1
j_gene: TRBJ2-1
CDR3aa: CASSQLAGGADEQFF
CDR3nt: TGTGCCAGCAGCCAACTAGCGGGGGGCGCCGATGAGCAGTTCTTC

abundance: once
d_gene: TRBD2
v_gene: TRBV5-5
j_gene: TRBJ2-7
CDR3aa: CASSFWGGLYEQYF
CDR3nt: TGTGCCAGCAGCTTTTGGGGAGGGCTCTACGAGCAGTACTTC

abundance: -
d_gene: -
v_gene: TRBV27
j_gene: TRBJ2-5
CDR3aa: CASSLLTGETQYF
CDR3nt: TGTGCCAGCAGTTTACTAACAGGAGAGACCCAGTACTTC

abundance: -
d_gene: -
v_gene: TRBV29-1
j_gene: TRBJ1-1
CDR3aa: CSADLGAGNTEAFF
CDR3nt: TGCAGCGCTGACCTAGGGGCAGGGAACACTGAAGCTTTCTTT

abundance: -
d_gene: TRBD1
v_gene: TRBV5-6
j_gene: TRBJ1-1
CDR3aa: CASSRDRGRTEAFF
CDR3nt: TGTGCCAGCAGCCGCGACAGGGGGCGAACTGAAGCTTTCTTT

abundance: -
d_gene: TRBD1
v_gene: TRBV18
j_gene: TRBJ1-4
CDR3aa: CASSPSQGAPGEKLFF
CDR3nt: TGTGCCAGCTCACCGTCTCAGGGGGCGCCGGGAGAAAAACTGTTTTTT

abundance: -
d_gene: TRBD1
v_gene: TRBV18
j_gene: TRBJ1-2
CDR3aa: CASSPFEGAYGYTF
CDR3nt: TGTGCCAGCTCACCATTCGAGGGGGCTTATGGCTACACCTTC

abundance: -
d_gene: TRBD2
v_gene: TRBV29-1
j_gene: TRBJ2-7
CDR3aa: CSVVRWQGTSYEQYF
CDR3nt: TGCAGCGTTGTAAGGTGGCAGGGGACTAGCTACGAGCAGTACTTC

abundance: -
d_gene: TRBD2
v_gene: TRBV7-8
j_gene: TRBJ2-1
CDR3aa: CASSWEARGGWNEQFF
CDR3nt: TGTGCCAGCAGCTGGGAGGCGCGGGGGGGTTGGAATGAGCAGTTCTTC

abundance: -
d_gene: TRBD1
v_gene: TRBV19
j_gene: TRBJ2-7
CDR3aa: CASSHGTDMPYEQYF
CDR3nt: TGTGCCAGTAGTCACGGGACAGACATGCCCTACGAGCAGTACTTC

abundance: -
d_gene: TRBD1
v_gene: TRBV28
j_gene: TRBJ1-1
CDR3aa: CASRMDRDLFGTEAFF
CDR3nt: TGTGCCAGCAGAATGGACAGGGACCTTTTTGGCACTGAAGCTTTCTTT

abundance: -
d_gene: TRBD1
v_gene: TRBV10-3
j_gene: TRBJ2-3
CDR3aa: CAISEFTGGRPQDTQYF
CDR3nt: TGTGCCATCAGTGAGTTCACAGGGGGGAGGCCCCAAGATACGCAGTATTTT

abundance: -
d_gene: -
v_gene: TRBV11-2
j_gene: TRBJ2-7
CDR3aa: CASSSLSRNYYEQYF
CDR3nt: TGTGCCAGCAGCTCCCTTTCCCGGAACTACTACGAGCAGTACTTC

abundance: -
d_gene: TRBD2
v_gene: TRBV29-1
j_gene: TRBJ2-5
CDR3aa: CSVGGTSGGGTQYF
CDR3nt: TGCAGCGTTGGCGGGACTAGCGGGGGAGGGACCCAGTACTTC

abundance: -
d_gene: TRBD1
v_gene: TRBV7-3
j_gene: TRBJ2-1
CDR3aa: CASSPTGQAYNEQFF
CDR3nt: TGTGCCAGCAGTCCTACGGGACAGGCCTACAATGAGCAGTTCTTC

abundance: once
d_gene: TRBD1
v_gene: TRBV5-1
j_gene: TRBJ1-1
CDR3aa: CASSFLGRGPDEAFF
CDR3nt: TGCGCCAGCAGCTTTTTAGGCAGGGGGCCTGATGAAGCTTTCTTT

abundance: -
d_gene: TRBD2
v_gene: TRBV7-9
j_gene: TRBJ2-1
CDR3aa: CASSFPSGGTNEQFF
CDR3nt: TGTGCCAGCAGCTTTCCCAGCGGGGGGACCAATGAGCAGTTCTTC